This section outlines one T cell receptor beta chain sequence together with its context. Antigen unknown. The PCR employed 60 Vbeta primers together with 13 Jbeta primers. In the original workflow: A follow-up analysis tallied around 80 million unique TCR beta chains, 9 million to 11 million shared. The assay was immunoSEQ multiplex PCR, and TCRdb's table has in-frame clones only and misses some. Clone size and V and J calls were adopted from that table, with D and trimming inferred from the DNA. This sample has 120,000 to 150,000 clones, with approximately 80% found just once. These data come from a study of cytomegalovirus exposure and HLA in healthy donors. V was trimmed by 9 bases and J by 3 bases, leaving 15 bases between them. This CDR3 contains 13 residues. Germline CDR1 and CDR2: MNHEY and SVGAGI. Study-level points and caveats: Later genetic work tied a missense DCLRE1C variant to beta-chain V and J trimming.

The sequencing sample was made of PBMCs. This chain joins TRBV6-5 and TRBJ2-7; no definite D call. This clonotype was obtained from a woman aged 45-60 years in good health and CMV-seropositive. The CDR3 is CASCFKRGYEQYF. The CDR3 region has the DNA TGTGCCAGTTGTTTTAAACGAGGCTACGAGCAGTACTTC.